These T cell receptor beta chains were read from a single sample in a study of blood T cell repertoires in COVID-19. The assay was immunoSEQ multiplex PCR, and TCRdb's table has in-frame clones only and misses some. The repertoire consists of under 200,000 clones, with roughly 85% occurring once and the leading ten covering approximately 1.1%. Sequencing was carried out using peripheral blood. The receptors originated from a man aged 35-49 years with acute or convalescent COVID-19. The CDR3 runs from the conserved cysteine through the conserved F or W. The order of the fields is V gene, D gene, J gene, clone size, CDR3 protein, CDR3 DNA. A D gene is named only where the DNA matches it firmly. A row's size may be missing; if present it is once, few, many or a size class.

V gene: TRBV7-9
D gene: TRBD1
J gene: TRBJ1-5
clone size: -
CDR3 protein: CASFAWTGGVGGNQPQHF
CDR3 DNA: TGTGCCAGTTTCGCCTGGACAGGGGGCGTTGGTGGCAATCAGCCCCAGCATTTT

V gene: TRBV9
D gene: TRBD1
J gene: TRBJ2-7
clone size: -
CDR3 protein: CASSVAMGQGSEQYF
CDR3 DNA: TGTGCCAGCAGCGTAGCTATGGGACAGGGAAGCGAGCAGTACTTC

V gene: TRBV19
D gene: TRBD1
J gene: TRBJ1-5
clone size: -
CDR3 protein: CASRELGQGNQPQHF
CDR3 DNA: TGTGCCAGTAGAGAGCTGGGACAGGGGAATCAGCCCCAGCATTTT

V gene: TRBV30
D gene: -
J gene: TRBJ2-7
clone size: few
CDR3 protein: CAWSVGWGVYEQYF
CDR3 DNA: TGTGCCTGGAGTGTCGGGTGGGGCGTCTACGAGCAGTACTTC

V gene: TRBV19
D gene: -
J gene: TRBJ1-2
clone size: -
CDR3 protein: CASSISGPDNYGYTF
CDR3 DNA: TGTGCCAGTAGTATCAGCGGCCCGGATAACTATGGCTACACCTTC

V gene: TRBV15
D gene: TRBD1
J gene: TRBJ2-5
clone size: once
CDR3 protein: CATSRGRTGGQETQYF
CDR3 DNA: TGTGCCACCAGCAGAGGTAGGACAGGGGGACAAGAGACCCAGTACTTC

V gene: TRBV9
D gene: -
J gene: TRBJ2-7
clone size: -
CDR3 protein: CASSAHGGPYEQYF
CDR3 DNA: TGTGCCAGCAGCGCACATGGAGGTCCCTACGAGCAGTACTTC

V gene: TRBV5-1
D gene: -
J gene: TRBJ1-3
clone size: -
CDR3 protein: CASSPQGSSGNTIYF
CDR3 DNA: TGCGCCAGCAGCCCACAGGGTAGCTCTGGAAACACCATATATTTT

V gene: TRBV29-1
D gene: TRBD1
J gene: TRBJ2-7
clone size: -
CDR3 protein: CSVQRGLGRGTYEQYF
CDR3 DNA: TGCAGCGTTCAAAGGGGCTTAGGCAGGGGGACCTACGAGCAGTACTTC

V gene: TRBV7-2
D gene: -
J gene: TRBJ1-1
clone size: -
CDR3 protein: CASTQRTVEAFF
CDR3 DNA: TGTGCCAGCACTCAGAGGACAGTGGAAGCTTTCTTT

V gene: TRBV7-3
D gene: -
J gene: TRBJ1-1
clone size: few
CDR3 protein: CASSLRGASTEAFF
CDR3 DNA: TGTGCCAGCAGCCTAAGGGGCGCGAGTACTGAAGCTTTCTTT

V gene: TRBV3-1/TRBV3-2
D gene: TRBD1
J gene: TRBJ1-2
clone size: -
CDR3 protein: CASSQDTGTGVDGYTF
CDR3 DNA: TGTGCCAGCAGCCAAGATACCGGGACAGGGGTTGATGGCTACACCTTC

V gene: TRBV4-3
D gene: TRBD2
J gene: TRBJ2-1
clone size: few
CDR3 protein: CASSQDLAETYYNEQFF
CDR3 DNA: TGCGCCAGCAGCCAAGATCTAGCGGAGACTTATTACAATGAGCAGTTCTTC

V gene: TRBV10-3
D gene: TRBD2
J gene: TRBJ2-1
clone size: -
CDR3 protein: CAISASVGTGGSNEQFF
CDR3 DNA: TGTGCCATCAGTGCTTCAGTTGGGACCGGGGGGTCCAATGAGCAGTTCTTC

V gene: TRBV7-8
D gene: TRBD1
J gene: TRBJ1-1
clone size: -
CDR3 protein: CASSPGTGGSEAFF
CDR3 DNA: TGTGCCAGCAGCCCCGGGACAGGGGGTAGTGAAGCTTTCTTT

V gene: TRBV7-2
D gene: -
J gene: TRBJ1-2
clone size: -
CDR3 protein: CASSLTRVQEGWTF
CDR3 DNA: TGTGCCAGCAGCTTAACGAGGGTACAGGAGGGGTGGACCTTC

V gene: TRBV5-1
D gene: TRBD1
J gene: TRBJ1-1
clone size: -
CDR3 protein: CASSTTGGGGNTEAFF
CDR3 DNA: TGCGCCAGCAGCACAACAGGGGGTGGCGGGAACACTGAAGCTTTCTTT

V gene: TRBV2
D gene: -
J gene: TRBJ1-1
clone size: -
CDR3 protein: CASSPVEIAFF
CDR3 DNA: TGTGCCAGCAGCCCGGTCGAAATCGCTTTCTTT

V gene: TRBV5-3
D gene: TRBD1
J gene: TRBJ1-2
clone size: -
CDR3 protein: CARSSPGQGKSGCGYTF
CDR3 DNA: TGTGCCAGAAGTTCCCCGGGACAGGGGAAATCAGGATGCGGCTACACCTTC

V gene: TRBV7-2
D gene: TRBD2
J gene: TRBJ2-1
clone size: -
CDR3 protein: CASSLKGLAGVNEQFF
CDR3 DNA: TGTGCCAGCAGCTTGAAGGGACTAGCGGGGGTCAATGAGCAGTTCTTC

V gene: TRBV9
D gene: -
J gene: TRBJ2-7
clone size: -
CDR3 protein: CASSVEQGPTYEQYF
CDR3 DNA: TGTGCCAGCAGCGTAGAGCAGGGCCCTACCTACGAGCAGTACTTC

V gene: TRBV20-1
D gene: -
J gene: TRBJ1-1
clone size: -
CDR3 protein: CSASSSRGTEAFF
CDR3 DNA: TGCAGTGCTAGTTCCTCCCGGGGCACTGAAGCTTTCTTT

V gene: TRBV6-2/TRBV6-3
D gene: TRBD1
J gene: TRBJ2-3
clone size: -
CDR3 protein: CASSQTGSTADTQYF
CDR3 DNA: TGTGCCAGCAGCCAGACAGGGTCCACCGCAGATACGCAGTATTTT

V gene: TRBV4-2
D gene: -
J gene: TRBJ1-3
clone size: -
CDR3 protein: CASSQGAAGGSGNTIYF
CDR3 DNA: TGTGCCAGCAGCCAAGGGGCCGCGGGTGGTAGTGGAAACACCATATATTTT

V gene: TRBV2
D gene: TRBD1
J gene: TRBJ1-2
clone size: few
CDR3 protein: CASSAGGRGGASYGYTF
CDR3 DNA: TGTGCCAGCAGTGCTGGAGGAAGAGGGGGCGCAAGTTATGGCTACACCTTC

V gene: TRBV5-6
D gene: -
J gene: TRBJ2-2
clone size: -
CDR3 protein: CASSLSGINTGELFF
CDR3 DNA: TGTGCCAGCAGCTTGTCAGGGATTAACACCGGGGAGCTGTTTTTT

V gene: TRBV30
D gene: TRBD1
J gene: TRBJ1-2
clone size: -
CDR3 protein: CAWLQGAGGYTF
CDR3 DNA: TGTGCCTGGCTTCAGGGGGCGGGTGGCTACACCTTC

V gene: TRBV5-6
D gene: -
J gene: TRBJ1-5
clone size: -
CDR3 protein: CASSRGLGNQPQHF
CDR3 DNA: TGTGCCAGCAGCAGGGGTCTTGGCAATCAGCCCCAGCATTTT

V gene: TRBV27
D gene: TRBD2
J gene: TRBJ2-3
clone size: -
CDR3 protein: CASSQLAGGTDTQYF
CDR3 DNA: TGTGCCAGCAGCCAACTAGCGGGGGGCACAGATACGCAGTATTTT

V gene: TRBV6-1
D gene: TRBD2
J gene: TRBJ2-7
clone size: -
CDR3 protein: CASSEAGRTYEQYF
CDR3 DNA: TGTGCCAGCAGCGAAGCGGGGAGAACCTACGAGCAGTACTTC

V gene: TRBV18
D gene: TRBD1
J gene: TRBJ1-5
clone size: few
CDR3 protein: CASSPMQGANQPQHF
CDR3 DNA: TGTGCCAGCTCGCCAATGCAGGGGGCCAATCAGCCCCAGCATTTT

V gene: TRBV24-1
D gene: -
J gene: TRBJ1-1
clone size: -
CDR3 protein: CATSDLTHMIKGDTEAFF
CDR3 DNA: TGTGCCACCAGTGATTTAACCCATATGATTAAAGGGGACACTGAAGCTTTCTTT

V gene: TRBV5-1
D gene: TRBD1
J gene: TRBJ2-2
clone size: -
CDR3 protein: CASSPDRPSNTGELFF
CDR3 DNA: TGCGCCAGCAGCCCGGACAGGCCATCAAACACCGGGGAGCTGTTTTTT

V gene: TRBV19
D gene: TRBD1
J gene: TRBJ1-5
clone size: -
CDR3 protein: CASSPPTGSSNQPQHF
CDR3 DNA: TGTGCCAGTAGTCCCCCGACAGGGAGTAGCAATCAGCCCCAGCATTTT

V gene: TRBV6-5
D gene: -
J gene: TRBJ1-1
clone size: -
CDR3 protein: CASRGGDEAFF
CDR3 DNA: TGTGCCAGCAGAGGGGGGGATGAAGCTTTCTTT

V gene: TRBV6-5
D gene: -
J gene: TRBJ2-5
clone size: -
CDR3 protein: CASSYSSGLGETQYF
CDR3 DNA: TGTGCCAGCAGTTACTCAAGCGGGTTGGGGGAGACCCAGTACTTC

V gene: TRBV7-6
D gene: TRBD2
J gene: TRBJ2-3
clone size: -
CDR3 protein: CASSALERGGTDTQYF
CDR3 DNA: TGTGCCAGCAGCGCTCTAGAGCGGGGGGGAACAGATACGCAGTATTTT

V gene: TRBV6-5
D gene: -
J gene: TRBJ1-1
clone size: -
CDR3 protein: CASSLTTGPNTEAFF
CDR3 DNA: TGTGCCAGCAGCCTAACGACAGGCCCGAACACTGAAGCTTTCTTT

V gene: TRBV13
D gene: -
J gene: TRBJ2-5
clone size: -
CDR3 protein: CASSYTSRGSQETQYF
CDR3 DNA: TGTGCCAGCAGCTATACTTCACGGGGATCCCAAGAGACCCAGTACTTC

V gene: TRBV7-2
D gene: TRBD2
J gene: TRBJ2-3
clone size: -
CDR3 protein: CASSTVAGGPDTQYF
CDR3 DNA: TGTGCCAGCAGCACCGTAGCGGGGGGGCCAGATACGCAGTATTTT

V gene: TRBV18
D gene: -
J gene: TRBJ1-1
clone size: -
CDR3 protein: CASSHRRDHDGGTEAFF
CDR3 DNA: TGTGCCAGCTCCCACCGGAGGGACCACGACGGGGGCACTGAAGCTTTCTTT

V gene: TRBV13
D gene: TRBD1
J gene: TRBJ1-3
clone size: -
CDR3 protein: CASSDRTGEANTIYF
CDR3 DNA: TGTGCCAGCAGCGACCGGACAGGGGAGGCAAACACCATATATTTT